This T cell receptor beta chain was sequenced during a study of OX40 agonist ivuxolimab in advanced cancers. Looking at the study overall: The diagnoses of dose-escalation patients were hepatocellular carcinoma, melanoma, renal cell or head and neck cancer.

TCRdb's table, derived via immunoSEQ multiplex PCR, lists solely in-frame clones and lacks some. This repertoire shows around 16,000 clones, roughly 78% found once; its top ten account for over 25%. With 3 bases removed from V and 1 base from J, the gap between germline ends came to 19 bases. CDR3 length: 17 residues. CDR1 is SGDLS, CDR2 YYNGEE, per germline. This clone was observed once. This sequence was found in an adult with an advanced solid tumor such as melanoma, head and neck, liver or kidney cancer. The chain carries TRBV9 and TRBJ1-2; possibly TRBD1 for D (5 bases). The sequences come from CD4+ or CD8+ T cells sorted from blood, collected in a trial of the OX40 agonist ivuxolimab. The DNA of the CDR3 is TGTGCCAGCAGCGCGCCGGGACGGACCACCGATAACTATGGCTACACCTTC. It yields the protein CASSAPGRTTDNYGYTF.